The clone carrying this T cell receptor (beta chain) was seen a few times. Sequenced by immunoSEQ multiplex PCR; TCRdb stores in-frame clones only, minus some. Here the sample spans approximately 72,000 clones, approximately 85% being singletons. This CDR3 has 17 amino acids. J gave up 5 bases and V 4 bases, and 15 bases lay outside the gene matches. Germline assignment: CDR1 WSHSY and CDR2 SAAADI. These data come from a study of blood T cell repertoires in COVID-19. Material: peripheral blood. The V call is TRBV10-2, the J call TRBJ1-1, with TRBD1 matching over 8 bases. The sequence was obtained from an elderly woman with active or convalescent COVID-19. The CDR3: CASSVNPRQGIQTEAFF. CDR3 nucleotides: TGCGCCAGCAGTGTGAATCCGAGACAGGGGATCCAAACTGAAGCTTTCTTT.